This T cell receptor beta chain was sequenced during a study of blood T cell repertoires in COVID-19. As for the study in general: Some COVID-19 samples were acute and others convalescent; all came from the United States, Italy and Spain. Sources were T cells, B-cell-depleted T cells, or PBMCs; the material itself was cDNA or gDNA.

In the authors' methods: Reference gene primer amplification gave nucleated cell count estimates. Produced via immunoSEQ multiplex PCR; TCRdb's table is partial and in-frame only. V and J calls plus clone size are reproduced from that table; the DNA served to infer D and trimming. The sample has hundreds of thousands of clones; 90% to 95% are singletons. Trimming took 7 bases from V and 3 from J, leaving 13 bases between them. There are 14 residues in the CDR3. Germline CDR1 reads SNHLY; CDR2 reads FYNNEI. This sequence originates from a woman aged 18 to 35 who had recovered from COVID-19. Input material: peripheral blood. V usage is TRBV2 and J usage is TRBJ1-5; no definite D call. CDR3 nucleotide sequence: TGTGCCAGCAAGAAGACTGACTCCAATCAGCCCCAGCATTTT. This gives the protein CASKKTDSNQPQHF. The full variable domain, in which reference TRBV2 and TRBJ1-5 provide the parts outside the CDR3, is EPEVTQTPSHQVTQMGQEVILRCVPISNHLYFYWYRQILGQKVEFLVSFYNNEISEKSEIFDDQFSVERPDGSNFTLKIRSTKLEDSAMYFCASKKTDSNQPQHFGDGTRLSIL.